A single sample gave rise to the 26 T cell receptor beta chains below, sequenced in a study of blood T cells in healthy people across ages. Together with a sample-barcoded 5' primer, a J-beta primer mix was included in a second PCR lasting about 6 to 11 cycles. Via MiXCR, TCRdb re-called the 5' RACE reads, giving one row per CDR3 protein. The sample contains approximately 780,000 distinct CDR3 sequences, approximately 24% of which appear only once. The sample also formed part of further work on T cells of mothers and their children.

Sequenced sample: blood. The receptors shown here come from a boy aged 5-17 years in good health.

This clonotype came up a few times. The chain's CDR3 is CASSLDGNYNQPQHF. The CDR3, as DNA: TGTGCCAGCAGTTTAGATGGGAATTATAATCAGCCCCAGCATTTT. This rearrangement joins TRBV28 to TRBJ1-5; no reliable D call. V lost 2 bases to trimming and J lost 4 bases, with 12 bases between them. CDR3 length: 15 amino acids. Germline V CDR1 and CDR2: MDHEN, SYDVKM.

The chain is built from TRBV28 and TRBJ1-5; 7 bases match TRBD1. The V and J ends lost 4 bases and 0 bases, in that order; junction bases with no gene match: 9. The CDR3 totals 17 residues. Germline CDR1 and CDR2: MDHEN and SYDVKM. The CDR3 coding sequence is TGTGCCAGCAGTTCCCGGGACAGTCTTTATAGCAATCAGCCCCAGCATTTT. It yields the protein CASSSRDSLYSNQPQHF.

This clonotype has just a few counts. The chain has TRBV12-5 and TRBJ2-5; maybe TRBD2 (6 bases). Trimming stripped 4 bases from V and 5 bases from J, with 11 bases between. Germline CDR1 reads LGHNT; CDR2 reads FRNRAP. CDR3 size: 13 residues. The CDR3 DNA follows: TGTGCTAGTGGTTGGGGGACTGGGGAGACCCAGTACTTC. Translation: CASGWGTGETQYF.

This clonotype came up a few times. This chain joins TRBV6-5 and TRBJ2-6, with D unclear. The CDR3 extends over 15 amino acids. V was shortened by 1 base and J by 4 bases, with 8 bases between the two germline ends. The germline V gene has CDR1 MNHEY and CDR2 SVGAGI. CDR3 region: CASSYWSLGANVLTF. The CDR3 region has the DNA TGTGCCAGCAGTTACTGGTCCCTCGGGGCCAACGTCCTGACTTTC.

Many counts were recorded for this clonotype. The genes are TRBV5-5 and TRBJ2-5, with D uncertain. V lost 0 bases and J 5 bases, leaving 8 bases between the germline ends. The CDR3 covers 13 residues. Looked up from germline, CDR1 is SGHKS and CDR2 is YYEKEE (reference sequence). This CDR3 is CASSLAPRETQYF. DNA for the CDR3: TGTGCCAGCAGCTTGGCTCCAAGGGAGACCCAGTACTTC.

V is TRBV12-3 or TRBV12-4 and J is TRBJ1-4; D remains unclear. This CDR3 has 14 amino acids. Trimming pared 5 bases from V and 4 bases from J, leaving 11 bases between. The chain's CDR3 is CASSPITVNEKLFF. In DNA, the CDR3 is TGTGCCAGCAGTCCCATCACCGTTAATGAAAAACTGTTTTTT.

This clonotype occurred a few times. This chain uses TRBV20-1 with TRBJ1-5; D call uncertain. V lost 2 bases to trimming and J lost 4 bases, with 15 bases between them. Germline V gene sequence: CDR1 DFQATT, CDR2 SNEGSKA (reference sequence). There are 15 residues in the CDR3. CDR3 sequence (DNA): TGCAGTGCTAGACCCAATCGGATGGGGAATCAGCCCCAGCATTTT. Protein product: CSARPNRMGNQPQHF.

To note about this clonotype: At one of its ends the junction is not consistent with the germline gene, which may arise from a read error. The chain is built from TRBV5-4 and TRBJ1-1; 8 positions match TRBD1. Looked up from germline, CDR1 is SGHNT and CDR2 is YYREEE (reference sequence). The CDR3 runs 15 residues. This CDR3 reads CAGSVFRGQSTEAFF. Written as DNA, the CDR3 is TGTGCCGGCAGCGTCTTCAGGGGGCAGAGCACTGAAGCTTTCTTT.

This clonotype was detected a few times. The rearrangement links TRBV15 to TRBJ2-5, with 8 bases fitting TRBD2. This CDR3 is 13 amino acids long. V trimming: 3 bases; J trimming: 5 bases; junction bases outside the gene matches: 2. Per germline, CDR1 LNHNV and CDR2 YYDKDF (reference sequence). For the CDR3, the DNA is TGTGCCACCAGCAGTAGCGGGGTCGAGACCCAGTACTTC. Its protein is CATSSSGVETQYF.

This clonotype came up a few times. J is TRBJ2-7 and V is TRBV12-5; no firm D call. Germline lookup yields CDR1 LGHNT and CDR2 FRNRAP. The CDR3 is made up of 16 amino acids. V was clipped by 0 bases and J by 6 bases, with 18 bases between them. Here the CDR3 reads CASGLVGWQTLGEQYF. The CDR3 DNA sequence: TGTGCTAGTGGTTTGGTAGGCTGGCAGACCCTAGGCGAGCAGTACTTC.

This clonotype was seen a few times. The CDR3: CATAPSSRDRNDEQYF. The CDR3 nucleotides read TGTGCCACCGCACCAAGCAGCCGGGACAGGAACGACGAGCAGTACTTC. The gene calls are TRBV10-3 and TRBJ2-7, with TRBD1 identical over 8 bases. V was clipped by 10 bases and J by 5 bases; unmatched bases: 19. The CDR3 has 16 residues. Germline V CDR1 and CDR2: ENHRY, SYGVKD.

There are many counts of this clonotype. V gene TRBV2 combines with J gene TRBJ1-5, with D hard to call. Trimming left V 3 bases short and J 1 base short, with 4 bases between. This CDR3 spans 13 amino acids. Per germline, CDR1 SNHLY and CDR2 FYNNEI. CDR3 residues: CASSEGSNQPQHF. CDR3 coding DNA: TGTGCCAGCAGTGAGGGGAGCAATCAGCCCCAGCATTTT.

V and J are TRBV4-1 and TRBJ2-7, with D perhaps matching TRBD1 (5 bases). Germline assignment: CDR1 MGHRA and CDR2 YSYEKL. V dropped 8 bases and J dropped 3 bases, with 14 bases sitting between them. The CDR3 has 13 residues. CDR3 amino acids: CASQGTTGYEQYF. The CDR3 region has the DNA TGCGCCAGCCAGGGTACAACTGGCTACGAGCAGTACTTC.

The rearrangement uses TRBV30 and TRBJ2-6; TRBD1 might be the D (5 bases). Germline-derived CDR1 and CDR2 are GTSNPN and SVGIG (reference sequence). The CDR3 runs 16 residues. Trimming left V 2 bases short and J 2 bases short, with 13 bases between. DNA of the CDR3: TGTGCCTGGAGTCTCTCGGGCAGGGCTGGGGCCAACGTCCTGACTTTC. Translating gives CAWSLSGRAGANVLTF.

The CDR3, as DNA: TGTGCCACCAGTGACGGGGACTCAAATTCACCCCTCCACTTT. It encodes CATSDGDSNSPLHF. The chain links TRBV24-1 to TRBJ1-6; D is possibly TRBD1 (5 bases). The CDR3 runs to 14 residues. V was clipped by 4 bases and J by 7 bases, with 10 bases between them. CDR1 and CDR2 (germline): KGHDR, SFDVKD.

The rearrangement uses TRBV10-3 and TRBJ2-2; D might be TRBD2 (5 bases). V gave up 6 bases and J gave up 7 bases, with 9 bases separating them. The CDR3 spans 12 residues. The germline gives CDR1 ENHRY, CDR2 SYGVKD. The CDR3 sequence: CAIRLEIGELFF. The CDR3 coding sequence is TGTGCCATCAGACTAGAGATCGGGGAGCTGTTTTTT.

The V and J genes are TRBV28 and TRBJ2-4, with 7 bases aligning to TRBD1. Germline CDR1 reads MDHEN; CDR2 reads SYDVKM. With V trimmed by 6 bases and J by 0 bases, 5 bases remained unmatched. The CDR3 runs 15 residues. The CDR3 DNA is TGTGCCAGCAGCGAAGGGGGCGCAGCCAAAAACATTCAGTACTTC. Amino acids: CASSEGGAAKNIQYF. Filled out from reference TRBV28 and TRBJ2-4, the complete variable domain reads DVKVTQSSRYLVKRTGEKVFLECVQDMDHENMFWYRQDPGLGLRLIYFSYDVKMKEKGDIPEGYSVSREKKERFSLILESASTNQTSMYLCASSEGGAAKNIQYFGAGTRLSVL.

This clonotype has more than one count but fewer than ten. The junction departs from the called germline gene at one end, perhaps through a read error. The V gene is TRBV20-1, the J gene TRBJ2-1, with TRBD2 matching over 9 bases. CDR1 and CDR2 (germline): DFQATT, SNEGSKA (reference sequence). There are 15 residues in the CDR3. The CDR3 coding sequence is TGCAGTACTCCTGTAGCGGGGGCCGCCTACAATGGGCAGTTCTTC. Translating it yields CSTPVAGAAYNGQFF.

A few counts support this clonotype. V is TRBV7-2 and J is TRBJ2-3, with 11 bases that match TRBD2. The V segment lost 5 bases and the J segment 4 bases; nucleotides outside the gene matches: 8. The CDR3 has 16 residues. In germline, CDR1 is SGHTA, CDR2 FQGNSA. For the CDR3, the DNA is TGTGCCAGCAGCCTCGTAGCGGGGGGGCCGGCAGATACGCAGTATTTT. Residues: CASSLVAGGPADTQYF. Based on the CDR3 plus reference TRBV7-2 and TRBJ2-3, the full variable domain is GAGVSQSPSNKVTEKGKDVELRCDPISGHTALYWYRQSLGQGLEFLIYFQGNSAPDKSGLPSDRFSAERTGGSVSTLTIQRTQQEDSAVYLCASSLVAGGPADTQYFGPGTRLTVL.

CDR3 sequence (DNA): TGCAGCGTGGTCCCTTCGCGGGGGTATCGAGAGACCCAGTACTTC. Encoded protein: CSVVPSRGYRETQYF. This rearrangement joins TRBV29-1 to TRBJ2-5, with TRBD2 identical over 7 bases. The germline gives CDR1 SQVTM, CDR2 ANQGSEA. The V segment lost 6 bases and the J segment 4 bases; nucleotides outside the gene matches: 14. This CDR3 region has 15 residues.

This clonotype appeared a few times. The rearrangement links TRBV9 to TRBJ1-3; D not resolved. The CDR3 spans 12 residues. Germline CDR1 SGDLS, CDR2 YYNGEE. V gave up 5 bases and J gave up 3 bases, with 6 bases separating them. In nucleotides, the CDR3 is TGTGCCAGCAGGGACTTTGGAAACACCATATATTTT. As protein: CASRDFGNTIYF.

This clonotype was picked up a small number of times. The V gene is TRBV28, the J gene TRBJ2-1; D is tentatively TRBD1 or TRBD2 (6 bases each). V lost 8 bases and J lost 3, with 20 bases in between. There are 16 residues in the CDR3. Germline CDR1 is MDHEN and CDR2 is SYDVKM. CDR3 loop: CASSTTWGALYNEQFF. DNA for the CDR3: TGTGCCAGCTCCACCACATGGGGGGCCCTCTACAATGAGCAGTTCTTC.

The chain recombines TRBV2 with TRBJ2-3; unclear D gene. CDR3 length: 17 residues. Trimming pared 4 bases from V and 1 base from J, leaving 18 bases between. Germline assignment: CDR1 SNHLY and CDR2 FYNNEI. In DNA, the CDR3 is TGTGCCAGCAGTGTTGGTTTAGGGATGTCAGGCACAGATACGCAGTATTTT. This translates into CASSVGLGMSGTDTQYF.

V and J are TRBV6-5 and TRBJ2-1; no reliable D call. The germline V gene has CDR1 MNHEY and CDR2 SVGAGI. This CDR3 spans 15 amino acids. V was shortened by 6 bases and J by 0 bases, with 12 bases between the two germline ends. The CDR3 loop reads CASSRKGLSYNEQFF. Here the CDR3 DNA reads TGTGCCAGCAGCCGAAAGGGCCTCTCCTACAATGAGCAGTTCTTC.

This clonotype appeared a few times. The rearrangement uses TRBV7-2 and TRBJ2-5; either TRBD1 or TRBD2 may fit D (5 bases each). V was shortened by 5 bases and J by 5 bases, with 18 bases between the two germline ends. The CDR3 has 15 residues. CDR1 is SGHTA and CDR2 is FQGNSA in the germline V gene. CDR3 sequence (DNA): TGTGCCAGCAGCCCCTCCAACGGGGCTAGGGAGACCCAGTACTTC. Its translation: CASSPSNGARETQYF.

V and J are TRBV2 and TRBJ1-2; possible D gene TRBD1, 5 bases. Germline V gene data show CDR1 as SNHLY and CDR2 as FYNNEI. The CDR3 loop spans 11 amino acids. V was cut by 4 bases and J by 14 bases, with 14 bases left in between. The CDR3 nucleotides are TGTGCCAGCAGTGGCGGCAGGGAGCCTACCTTC. Translating it yields CASSGGREPTF. Full variable domain (missing parts from reference TRBV2 and TRBJ1-2): EPEVTQTPSHQVTQMGQEVILRCVPISNHLYFYWYRQILGQKVEFLVSFYNNEISEKSEIFDDQFSVERPDGSNFTLKIRSTKLEDSAMYFCASSGGREPTFGSGTRLTVV.